This T cell receptor beta chain was retrieved from a study of CD8+CD57+ T cells in acquired aplastic anemia (dated by TCRdb to between 2017 and 2018). Regarding the research as a whole: Extracted DNA from sorted CD4+ and CD8+ cells averaged around 3.3 ug, ranging from roughly 0.17 to 30 ug. A CD8+CD57+ expansion meant a frequency higher than the mean frequency seen in healthy subjects. What the authors observed across the whole study: Although 25 to 30 CD8+ CDR3 sequences were shared by patients and controls, these sequences appeared highly expressed in patients and within the immunodominant clones of patients. No significant difference in CD8+ Simpson's diversity was found between patients and healthy controls (P=0.060).

With respect to this clonotype: Its recognized antigen is unknown. At one of its ends the junction is not consistent with the germline gene, which may arise from a read error.

Profiling of TCR beta VDJ combinations and CDR3 sequences used genomic DNA as the template. An Illumina HiSeq 2000 was used for TCR repertoire sequencing. Processing in the source paper ran as follows. TRBV/TRBJ rearrangement plots, CDR3 size and DJ length profiles, and Simpson's diversity index were used to assess repertoires. The immunodominant clone was defined as the most abundant DNA sequence in deep sequencing data. CDR3 amino acid sequences were screened for sharing across subjects and were compared with published repertoires and the VDJdb database. TCRdb took the public reads, trimmed them with fastp at Q25, ran MiXCR for clone calling and kept in-frame beta chains. Rows with a matching CDR3 protein are joined into one entry that keeps the most common DNA and genes. Clone size and V and J calls follow TCRdb, not the original study. For this sample there are 200,000 to 300,000 distinct CDR3 sequences; approximately 86% appear just once. Jointly, the top ten make up 40% to 55% of the sample.

Patients chosen for sequencing had shown expansion of CD8+CD57+ cells by flow cytometry. All patients had severe acquired aplastic anemia diagnosed by International Study of Aplastic Anemia and Agranulocytosis and Camitta criteria. No therapy had been received by the patients at the time of blood sampling. In this study, sorted CD4+ and CD8+ T cells from the blood of healthy subjects and of severe aplastic anemia patients had their TCR repertoires deep-sequenced. Patients were enrolled under clinicaltrials.gov protocols 00001620, 01623167, 00001397, 00071045, 00081523 and 00961064 in the USA. Ficoll-Paque density gradient centrifugation was used to isolate peripheral blood mononuclear cells. Before DNA extraction, CD4+ and CD8+ T cells were sorted by FACS or by magnetic beads. Sequenced sample: sorted CD4+, CD8+, or CD8+CD57+ T cells (not recorded which) from PBMCs. The source is a human donor with aplastic anemia.

The CDR3 protein sequence reads: CASSFERSGGSDQF. The nucleotides are TGTGCCAGCAGCTTTGAACGAAGCGGGGGGAGCGATCAGTTT. The chain is assembled from TRBV7-9 and TRBJ1-6; a weak D assignment points to TRBD1 (5 bases agree). CDR1 and CDR2 (SEHNR, FQNEAQ) derive from the germline V gene (reference sequence). The CDR3 goes from the cysteine to the phenylalanine over 14 residues. The kept DNA is CDR3 alone, 42 bases in frame from the first base.